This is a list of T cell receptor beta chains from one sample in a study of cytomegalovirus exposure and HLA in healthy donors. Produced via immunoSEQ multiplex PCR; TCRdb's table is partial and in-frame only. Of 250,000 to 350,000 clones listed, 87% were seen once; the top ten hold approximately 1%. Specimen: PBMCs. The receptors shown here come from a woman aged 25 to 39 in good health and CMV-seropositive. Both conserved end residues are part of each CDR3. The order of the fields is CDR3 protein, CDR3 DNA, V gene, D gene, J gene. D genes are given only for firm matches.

CDR3aa: CSVVVASLNTEAFF
CDR3nt: TGCAGCGTTGTTGTAGCCTCTTTGAACACTGAAGCTTTCTTT
v_gene: TRBV29-1
d_gene: -
j_gene: TRBJ1-1

CDR3aa: CATQLAGYNEQFF
CDR3nt: TGTGCCACCCAGCTAGCGGGGTACAATGAGCAGTTCTTC
v_gene: TRBV19
d_gene: TRBD2
j_gene: TRBJ2-1

CDR3aa: CASGLAGDSTEQFF
CDR3nt: TGCGCCAGCGGCCTAGCGGGAGATAGCACTGAGCAGTTCTTC
v_gene: TRBV5-1
d_gene: TRBD2
j_gene: TRBJ2-1

CDR3aa: CSVEGLGEQYF
CDR3nt: TGCAGCGTTGAAGGGCTCGGCGAGCAGTACTTC
v_gene: TRBV29-1
d_gene: -
j_gene: TRBJ2-7

CDR3aa: CASSQDLLTGGNYGYTF
CDR3nt: TGCGCCAGCAGCCAAGATTTGCTAACAGGGGGAAACTATGGCTACACCTTC
v_gene: TRBV4-3
d_gene: TRBD1
j_gene: TRBJ1-2

CDR3aa: CASRTQGNTGELFF
CDR3nt: TGTGCCAGCAGAACACAGGGGAACACCGGGGAGCTGTTTTTT
v_gene: TRBV28
d_gene: -
j_gene: TRBJ2-2

CDR3aa: CASSFAGVSTDTQYF
CDR3nt: TGTGCCAGCAGCTTCGCGGGAGTCAGCACAGATACGCAGTATTTT
v_gene: TRBV5-4
d_gene: TRBD2
j_gene: TRBJ2-3

CDR3aa: CASSSGISFYGYTF
CDR3nt: TGTGCCAGCAGCAGTGGGATCTCCTTCTATGGCTACACCTTC
v_gene: TRBV6-5
d_gene: -
j_gene: TRBJ1-2

CDR3aa: CASRATSGSTYEQYF
CDR3nt: TGTGCCAGCAGGGCTACTAGCGGGTCAACCTACGAGCAGTACTTC
v_gene: TRBV2
d_gene: TRBD2
j_gene: TRBJ2-7

CDR3aa: CASSQLGKGAENNEQFF
CDR3nt: TGCGCCAGCAGCCAACTCGGTAAAGGGGCCGAAAACAATGAGCAGTTCTTC
v_gene: TRBV4-1
d_gene: -
j_gene: TRBJ2-1

CDR3aa: CAWFARDAATNYGYTF
CDR3nt: TGTGCCTGGTTCGCCCGCGACGCGGCAACTAACTATGGCTACACCTTC
v_gene: TRBV30
d_gene: -
j_gene: TRBJ1-2

CDR3aa: CASSRGADSNQPQHF
CDR3nt: TGTGCCAGCTCAAGGGGGGCTGATAGCAATCAGCCCCAGCATTTT
v_gene: TRBV18
d_gene: -
j_gene: TRBJ1-5

CDR3aa: CSVEAGRDVHIQYF
CDR3nt: TGCAGCGTTGAGGCAGGGAGGGATGTCCACATTCAGTACTTC
v_gene: TRBV29-1
d_gene: TRBD2
j_gene: TRBJ2-4